This T cell receptor beta chain emerged from a study of regulatory T cells in long-lasting Graves disease. CDR1 and CDR2 (germline): SGHAT, FQNNGV. The V segment lost 8 bases and the J segment 2 bases; nucleotides outside the gene matches: 14. The CDR3 consists of 17 residues. Time point here: newly diagnosed GD, antithyroid drugs for less than 3 months. Extracted RNA from PBMCs served as the source of the TCR library. With iRepertoire HTBI primers and Arm-PCR of CDR3 regions, TCR beta libraries were built. TCRdb recomputed calls from the multiplex PCR reads with MiXCR, one row per CDR3 protein. The data show 450,000 to 650,000 distinct CDR3 sequences, 15% to 20% seen once. The same specimen was also included in a second study, on T cells in Graves' hyperthyroidism and ophthalmopathy.

The rearrangement links TRBV11-2 to TRBJ2-3; TRBD2 matches at 9 bases. The input for sequencing was peripheral blood mononuclear cells (PBMCs), taken at new diagnosis, from a patient treated with antithyroid drugs. The receptor was isolated from a woman aged 35-65 years with Graves disease. The CDR3 DNA reads as TGTGCCAGCCGCCTTAGGGGGAGCGGGGGGCTCACAGATACGCAGTATTTT. Amino acids: CASRLRGSGGLTDTQYF.